This passage covers 18 T cell receptor beta chains from one sample sequenced in a study of control samples from healthy donors and cancer patients. TCRdb's table, derived via immunoSEQ multiplex PCR, lists solely in-frame clones and lacks some. The sample contains around 120,000 clones, around 87% of which appear only once. The sequenced sample consisted of blood. Source of these receptors: a man between 60 and 75 years old in good health.

This chain connects TRBV5-6 to TRBJ2-6; D tentatively reads TRBD1 or TRBD2 (5 bases each). This CDR3 contains 17 residues. Germline assignment: CDR1 SGHDT and CDR2 YYEEEE. V shed 7 bases and J shed 0 bases, with 17 bases lying between them. Here the CDR3 reads CASHSLGVGSGANVLTF. CDR3 DNA sequence: TGTGCCAGCCACAGCTTGGGGGTGGGCTCTGGGGCCAACGTCCTGACTTTC.

The rearrangement links TRBV28 to TRBJ1-2; D is ambiguous. CDR1 is MDHEN, CDR2 SYDVKM, per germline. Trimming left V 5 bases short and J 0 bases short, with 10 bases between. The CDR3 is 14 amino acids. CDR3 DNA sequence: TGTGCCAGCAGTCCCCACGGATCTAACTATGGCTACACCTTC. Encoded protein: CASSPHGSNYGYTF.

V gene TRBV3-1 (or the pseudogene TRBV3-2) combines with J gene TRBJ2-3, with D possibly TRBD1 on 6 matching bases. CDR1 LGHDT and CDR2 YNNKEL come from the germline V gene (reference sequence). There are 15 residues in the CDR3. With 0 bases removed from V and 2 bases from J, the gap between germline ends came to 9 bases. As DNA, the CDR3 is TGTGCCAGCAGCCAAGAGGGACACCCCACAGATACGCAGTATTTT. This sequence encodes CASSQEGHPTDTQYF.

This sequence joins TRBV6-6 and TRBJ2-1, with 9 bases identical to TRBD1. This CDR3 spans 16 amino acids. Trimming cost V 6 bases and J 3 bases; bases outside gene matches: 9. Germline V gene lookup returns CDR1 MNHNY and CDR2 SVGAGI (reference sequence). The CDR3 protein is CASSPPGQGNYNEQFF. The CDR3 DNA follows: TGTGCCAGCAGCCCCCCGGGACAGGGCAACTACAATGAGCAGTTCTTC.

This chain uses TRBV7-9 with TRBJ2-3; weak D call: TRBD2 (6 bases). The CDR3 is 15 residues long. The germline gives CDR1 SEHNR, CDR2 FQNEAQ (reference sequence). Trimming pared 4 bases from V and 0 bases from J, leaving 11 bases between. This CDR3 reads CASSYVGGSTDTQYF. DNA for the CDR3: TGTGCCAGCAGCTATGTTGGGGGGAGCACAGATACGCAGTATTTT. Drawing the rest from reference TRBV7-9 and TRBJ2-3, the complete variable domain is DTGVSQNPRHKITKRGQNVTFRCDPISEHNRLYWYRQTLGQGPEFLTYFQNEAQLEKSRLLSDRFSAERPKGSFSTLEIQRTEQGDSAMYLCASSYVGGSTDTQYFGPGTRLTVL.

The chain links TRBV4-2 to TRBJ2-1, with D possibly being TRBD1 (6 bases). This CDR3 has 16 amino acids. Deletions cut 3 bases from V and 6 bases from J, with 18 bases between. Per the germline V gene, CDR1 is LGHNA and CDR2 is YNFKEQ. The CDR3 is CASSQYSGVSANEQFF. The CDR3 nucleotides read TGTGCCAGCAGCCAGTACTCAGGGGTATCGGCCAATGAGCAGTTCTTC.

This chain joins TRBV2 and TRBJ1-3; TRBD1 is a possible D gene (6 bases). The CDR3 runs 15 residues. Germline V CDR1 and CDR2: SNHLY, FYNNEI. The ends were cut back, 7 bases at V and 3 bases at J, with 16 bases in the middle. The CDR3 DNA reads TGTGCCAGCAAGACACCCGGGACACTTGGAAACACCATATATTTT. Residues: CASKTPGTLGNTIYF.

The chain carries TRBV29-1 and TRBJ2-7; D is tentatively TRBD1 or TRBD2 (5 bases each). Trimming stripped 4 bases from V and 0 bases from J, with 16 bases between. CDR3 size: 15 residues. Germline V CDR1 and CDR2: SQVTM, ANQGSEA. CDR3 DNA sequence: TGCAGCGTTGCCGGACCGGCGAGGGGCTCCTACGAGCAGTACTTC. Its protein is CSVAGPARGSYEQYF.

The chain has TRBV7-9 and TRBJ1-5; no clear D. The V end lost 1 base, the J end lost 6 bases, and 4 bases lay between the germline ends. CDR3 length equals 12 residues. Germline V gene lookup returns CDR1 SEHNR and CDR2 FQNEAQ (reference sequence). The CDR3 sequence is CASSLDGQPQHF. The CDR3 DNA reads as TGTGCCAGCAGCTTAGACGGTCAGCCCCAGCATTTT. Combining the CDR3 with reference TRBV7-9 and TRBJ1-5 gives the whole variable domain DTGVSQNPRHKITKRGQNVTFRCDPISEHNRLYWYRQTLGQGPEFLTYFQNEAQLEKSRLLSDRFSAERPKGSFSTLEIQRTEQGDSAMYLCASSLDGQPQHFGDGTRLSIL.

The gene calls are TRBV24-1 and TRBJ2-3, with D uncertain. Germline V gene sequence: CDR1 KGHDR, CDR2 SFDVKD. There are 14 residues in the CDR3. V was clipped by 7 bases and J by 2 bases, with 12 bases between them. In DNA, the CDR3 is TGTGCCACCAGCACCCGGACCAACACAGATACGCAGTATTTT. This codes for CATSTRTNTDTQYF.

The chain recombines TRBV7-2 with TRBJ2-3; 8 bases match TRBD2. CDR3 length equals 14 residues. V shed 5 bases, J shed 5 bases, and the junction held 6 bases outside the gene matches. Germline V CDR1 and CDR2: SGHTA, FQGNSA. The CDR3 region is CASSHGLAGDTQYF. The CDR3 DNA sequence: TGTGCCAGCAGCCACGGACTAGCTGGAGATACGCAGTATTTT.

This chain links TRBV18 with TRBJ1-2; the D is unclear. This CDR3 has 15 amino acids. Trimming removed 1 base from V and 0 bases from J, with 9 bases in between. Germline assignment: CDR1 KGHSH and CDR2 LQKENI. CDR3 in DNA: TGTGCCAGCTCACCACTCAAGGACTCTAACTATGGCTACACCTTC. Residues: CASSPLKDSNYGYTF.

This chain uses TRBV28 with TRBJ2-5, with D uncertain. Germline values: CDR1 MDHEN, CDR2 SYDVKM. The CDR3 runs 12 residues. Trimming took off 1 base at V and 5 bases at J, with 5 bases between the two ends. In DNA, the CDR3 is TGTGCCAGCAGTTTATTGACCGAGACCCAGTACTTC. The encoded protein is CASSLLTETQYF.

The V and J genes are TRBV19 and TRBJ1-5, with D possibly TRBD1 on 6 matching bases. Trimming left V 5 bases short and J 0 bases short, with 14 bases between. CDR3 length equals 16 residues. Germline V gene sequence: CDR1 LNHDA, CDR2 SQIVND (reference sequence). CDR3 nucleotide sequence: TGTGCCAGTAGTGCCCCCTGGGGGGCTAGCAATCAGCCCCAGCATTTT. Its translation is CASSAPWGASNQPQHF.

The V call is TRBV2, the J call TRBJ1-2, with D hard to call. The CDR3 has 13 residues. V dropped 5 bases and J dropped 0 bases, with 7 bases sitting between them. Germline V lookup: CDR1 SNHLY, CDR2 FYNNEI. CDR3 nucleotide sequence: TGTGCCAGCAGTTCGGAGTCTAACTATGGCTACACCTTC. As protein: CASSSESNYGYTF.

The chain combines TRBV11-2 with TRBJ2-3; 7 positions agree with TRBD1. Germline V gene data show CDR1 as SGHAT and CDR2 as FQNNGV. Trimming at V came to 5 bases and at J to 1 base, leaving 6 bases not matched to a gene. The CDR3 covers 15 residues. CDR3 DNA sequence: TGTGCCAGCAGCCACGGACAGGTTCGCACAGATACGCAGTATTTT. Its translation: CASSHGQVRTDTQYF.

The chain is built from TRBV28 and TRBJ1-6; D is possibly TRBD1 (6 bases). Per the germline V gene, CDR1 is MDHEN and CDR2 is SYDVKM. The CDR3 runs to 14 residues. Trimming shortened V by 1 base and J by 12 bases, and 13 bases separated the two germline ends. The CDR3 nucleotides are TGTGCCAGCAGTTTATCAGGACAGAAGGGACCCCTCCACTTT. It specifies CASSLSGQKGPLHF.

V gene TRBV19 combines with J gene TRBJ1-1; the match to TRBD1 covers 11 bases. The CDR3 covers 18 residues. Germline V gives CDR1 LNHDA, CDR2 SQIVND (reference sequence). V was clipped by 4 bases and J by 0 bases; unmatched bases: 10. Written as DNA, the CDR3 is TGTGCCAGTAGTACTGGACAGGGGGCTGGGGGGATGAACACTGAAGCTTTCTTT. It yields the protein CASSTGQGAGGMNTEAFF.